What follows describes a single TCR beta chain. No antigen is known for it. Arm-PCR of CDR3 regions and iRepertoire HTBI primers were used to build TCR beta libraries. Via MiXCR, TCRdb re-called the multiplex PCR reads, giving one row per CDR3 protein. There are 430,000 or so distinct CDR3 sequences in the sample; around 20% occur only once, and approximately 15% lies in the top ten. Germline CDR1 reads MNHEY; CDR2 reads SVGEGT. V was shortened by 2 bases and J by 4 bases, with 18 bases between the two germline ends. CDR3 length: 16 amino acids. This specimen belongs to a study of regulatory T cells in long-lasting Graves disease. In the study overall: Those with persistent Graves' disease had received antithyroid drugs for over 5 years with positive TSH receptor antibodies. Study results and caveats: The persistent group shared fewer than 3,500 public clonotypes, more than the 950 to 1,000 shared by new patients. Researchers reported studying only peripheral blood, not thyroid tissue. Newly diagnosed Graves' patients had higher TCR diversity than persistent ones.

Documented time point: persistent/refractory GD, antithyroid drugs over 5 years with positive TRAb. With RNA extracted from PBMCs as input, the TCR library was made. The chain combines TRBV6-2 or TRBV6-3 with TRBJ2-7; tentatively, D is TRBD2 (6 bases). Sequencing used peripheral blood mononuclear cells (PBMCs), obtained when the disease was refractory, from a patient treated with antithyroid drugs. The clonotype was recovered from a female donor with Graves disease. The CDR3 here is CASSYGRGLSYYEQYF. CDR3 nucleotide sequence: TGTGCCAGCAGTTACGGTCGCGGACTATCCTATTACGAGCAGTACTTC.